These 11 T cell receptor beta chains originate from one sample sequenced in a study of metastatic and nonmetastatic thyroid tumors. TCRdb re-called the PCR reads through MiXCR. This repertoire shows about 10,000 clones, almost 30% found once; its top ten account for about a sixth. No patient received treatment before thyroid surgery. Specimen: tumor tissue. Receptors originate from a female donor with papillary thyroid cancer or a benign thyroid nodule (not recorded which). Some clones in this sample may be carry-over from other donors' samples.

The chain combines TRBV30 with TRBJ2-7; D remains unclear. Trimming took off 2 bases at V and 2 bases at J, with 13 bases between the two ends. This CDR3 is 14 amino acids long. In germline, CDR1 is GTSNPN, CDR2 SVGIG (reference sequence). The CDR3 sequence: CAWSRPPGAYEQYF. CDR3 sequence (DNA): TGTGCCTGGAGTAGGCCCCCAGGAGCCTACGAGCAGTACTTC.

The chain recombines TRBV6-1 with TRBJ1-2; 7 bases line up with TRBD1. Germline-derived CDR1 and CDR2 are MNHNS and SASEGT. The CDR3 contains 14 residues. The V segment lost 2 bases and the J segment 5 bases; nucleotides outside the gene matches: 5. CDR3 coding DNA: TGTGCCAGCAGTGAATGGACAGGCTTTTATGGCTACACCTTC. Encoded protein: CASSEWTGFYGYTF.

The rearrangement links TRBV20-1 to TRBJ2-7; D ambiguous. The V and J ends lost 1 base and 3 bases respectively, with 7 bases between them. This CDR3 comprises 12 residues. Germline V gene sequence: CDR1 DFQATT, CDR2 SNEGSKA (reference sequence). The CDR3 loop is CSARGVSYEQYF. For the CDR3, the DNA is TGCAGTGCTAGAGGGGTCAGCTACGAGCAGTACTTC.

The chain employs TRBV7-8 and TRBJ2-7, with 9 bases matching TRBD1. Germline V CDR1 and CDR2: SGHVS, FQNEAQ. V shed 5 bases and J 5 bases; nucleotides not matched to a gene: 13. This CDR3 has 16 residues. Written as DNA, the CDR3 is TGTGCCAGCAGCCTCGATCTGGGGACAGGGCGACACGAGCAGTACTTC. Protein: CASSLDLGTGRHEQYF.

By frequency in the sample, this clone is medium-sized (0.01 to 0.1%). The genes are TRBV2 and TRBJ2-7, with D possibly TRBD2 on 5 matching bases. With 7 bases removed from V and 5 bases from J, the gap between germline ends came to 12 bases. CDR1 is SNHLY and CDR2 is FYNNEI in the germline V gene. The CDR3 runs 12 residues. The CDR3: CASTALGDEQYF. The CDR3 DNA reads TGTGCCAGCACTGCTCTGGGAGACGAGCAGTACTTC.

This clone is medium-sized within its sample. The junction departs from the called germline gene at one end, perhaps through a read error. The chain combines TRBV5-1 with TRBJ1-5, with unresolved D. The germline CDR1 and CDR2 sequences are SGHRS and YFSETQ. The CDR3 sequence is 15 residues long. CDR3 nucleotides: TGCGCCAGCAGGTTGGGAACTGCAAGAAATCAGCCCCAGCATTTT. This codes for CASRLGTARNQPQHF.

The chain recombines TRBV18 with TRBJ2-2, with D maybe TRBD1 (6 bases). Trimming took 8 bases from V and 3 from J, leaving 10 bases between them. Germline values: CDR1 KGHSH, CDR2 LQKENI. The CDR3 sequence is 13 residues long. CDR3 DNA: TGTGCCAGCAGGCCAGGGGACACCGGGGAGCTGTTTTTT. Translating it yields CASRPGDTGELFF.

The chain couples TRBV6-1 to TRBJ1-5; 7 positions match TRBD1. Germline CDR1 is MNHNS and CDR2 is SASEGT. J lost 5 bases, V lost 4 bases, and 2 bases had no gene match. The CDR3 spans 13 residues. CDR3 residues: CASSGDRHQPQHF. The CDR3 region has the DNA TGTGCCAGCAGTGGGGACAGACATCAGCCCCAGCATTTT.

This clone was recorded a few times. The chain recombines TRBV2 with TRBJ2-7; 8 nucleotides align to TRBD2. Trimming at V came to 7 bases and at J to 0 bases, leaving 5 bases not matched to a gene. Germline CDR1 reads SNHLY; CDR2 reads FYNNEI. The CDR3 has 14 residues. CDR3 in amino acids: CASNERGSSYEQYF. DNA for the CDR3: TGTGCCAGCAATGAGCGGGGGAGCTCCTACGAGCAGTACTTC.

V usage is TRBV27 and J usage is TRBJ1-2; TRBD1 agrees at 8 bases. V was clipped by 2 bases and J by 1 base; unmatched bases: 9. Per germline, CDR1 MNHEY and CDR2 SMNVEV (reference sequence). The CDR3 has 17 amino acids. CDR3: CASSLIGAGGNNYGYTF. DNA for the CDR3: TGTGCCAGCAGTTTAATAGGGGCAGGGGGCAATAACTATGGCTACACCTTC.

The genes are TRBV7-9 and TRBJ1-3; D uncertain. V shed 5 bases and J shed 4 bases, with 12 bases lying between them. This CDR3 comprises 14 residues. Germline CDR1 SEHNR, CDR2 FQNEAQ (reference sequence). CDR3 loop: CASSPAVGGNTIYF. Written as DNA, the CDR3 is TGTGCCAGCAGCCCAGCGGTGGGCGGAAACACCATATATTTT.